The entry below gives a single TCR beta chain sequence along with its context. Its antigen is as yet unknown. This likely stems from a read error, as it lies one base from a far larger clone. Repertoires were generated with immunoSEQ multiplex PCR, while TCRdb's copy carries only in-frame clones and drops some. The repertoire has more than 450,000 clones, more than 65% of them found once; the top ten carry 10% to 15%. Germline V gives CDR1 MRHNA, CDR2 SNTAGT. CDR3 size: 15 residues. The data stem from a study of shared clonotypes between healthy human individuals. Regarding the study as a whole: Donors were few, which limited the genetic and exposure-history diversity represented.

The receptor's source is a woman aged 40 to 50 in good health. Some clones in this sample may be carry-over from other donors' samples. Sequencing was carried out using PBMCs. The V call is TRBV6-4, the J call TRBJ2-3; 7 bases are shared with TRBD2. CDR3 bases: TGTACCAGCAGTGAGGGCGGGAGCCCCACAGATACGCAGTATTTT. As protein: CTSSEGGSPTDTQYF.